Below, 3 T cell receptor beta chains from the same sample are listed, as sequenced in a study of cytomegalovirus exposure and HLA in healthy donors. PCR involved 60 Vbeta and 13 Jbeta primers. Measured with immunoSEQ multiplex PCR; TCRdb has only the in-frame clones, and not every one. The data contain 120,000 or so clones, about three quarters of them singletons. Sequencing was performed on PBMCs. The receptors originated from a man aged 60-69 years in good health and CMV-seropositive.

This clone was counted between two and nine times. The chain is built from TRBV7-9 and TRBJ2-3; TRBD2 is a possible D gene (5 bases). CDR3 size: 17 residues. The germline CDR1 and CDR2 sequences are SEHNR and FQNEAQ (reference sequence). Trimming shortened V by 2 bases and J by 0 bases, and 15 bases separated the two germline ends. The CDR3 sequence: CASSLPGGGLSTDTQYF. The CDR3 bases are TGTGCCAGCAGCTTACCCGGAGGCGGACTCAGCACAGATACGCAGTATTTT.

The chain links TRBV6-6 to TRBJ2-7; the D is unclear. The germline gives CDR1 MNHNY, CDR2 SVGAGI (reference sequence). The length of the CDR3 is 15 residues. V was trimmed by 4 bases and J by 6 bases, leaving 19 bases between them. CDR3 DNA sequence: TGTGCCAGCAGTTCTTCCCTAGTCCTGACGGGCGAGCAGTACTTC. This encodes CASSSSLVLTGEQYF.

The V gene is TRBV4-1, the J gene TRBJ1-4; weak D call: TRBD1 (5 bases). CDR1 and CDR2 (germline): MGHRA, YSYEKL. The ends were cut back, 6 bases at V and 4 bases at J, with 12 bases in the middle. CDR3 size: 14 residues. This CDR3 is CASRMVGGNEKLFF. CDR3 in DNA: TGCGCCAGCAGAATGGTGGGGGGTAATGAAAAACTGTTTTTT.